The sample holds a few counts of the clone carrying this TCR beta chain. The antigen is not known. This sample is part of a study of T cells in localized non-small cell lung cancer. Trimming pared 7 bases from V and 4 bases from J, leaving 19 bases between. This CDR3 is built from 15 residues. Germline lookup yields CDR1 MDHEN and CDR2 SYDVKM. General study results and limits: Uninvolved adjacent lung showed higher T cell clonality than tumor. When the top 100 tumor clones were examined, a median around 58 of them also appeared in the adjacent lung, which was paired and uninvolved.

Measured with immunoSEQ multiplex PCR; TCRdb has only the in-frame clones, and not every one. The sample consists of 1,500 to 2,000 clones, approximately 17% of them appearing once. The receptor was isolated from a man between 40 and 75 years old with stage II squamous cell lung carcinoma. This chain connects TRBV28 to TRBJ1-2; tentative D call: TRBD1 (6 bases). This specimen consisted of normal lung tissue next to the tumor, obtained before any cancer treatment. In nucleotides, the CDR3 is TGTGCCAGCACCTCCGGGGACATTACCTCCTATGGCTACACCTTC. Amino acid sequence: CASTSGDITSYGYTF.